The 9 T cell receptor beta chains presented below share a single source sample, sequenced in a study of blood T cell repertoires in COVID-19. Here immunoSEQ multiplex PCR was the method, and the copy in TCRdb shows in-frame clones only, minus some. The table includes about 23,000 clones, about nine tenths detected once. Input material: peripheral blood. These receptors were obtained from a human donor in a cohort sampled during active COVID-19.

The chain joins TRBV5-1 to TRBJ2-5; perhaps TRBD2 as D (5 bases). CDR3 length: 14 residues. V was shortened by 4 bases and J by 2 bases, with 12 bases between the two germline ends. Looked up from germline, CDR1 is SGHRS and CDR2 is YFSETQ. Here the CDR3 DNA reads TGCGCCAGCAGCACCGGGGAGCTACAAGAGACCCAGTACTTC. It translates to CASSTGELQETQYF.

The chain combines TRBV3-1 (or the pseudogene TRBV3-2) with TRBJ2-7; 8 positions agree with TRBD1. V shed 2 bases, J shed 5 bases, and the junction held 11 bases outside the gene matches. CDR1 is LGHDT and CDR2 is YNNKEL in the germline V gene (reference sequence). The CDR3 spans 16 residues. In DNA form, the CDR3 reads TGTGCCAGCAGCCAAATATCCGGGACAGGAAACGACGAGCAGTACTTC. The encoded protein is CASSQISGTGNDEQYF.

This rearrangement joins TRBV14 to TRBJ1-2; 12 nucleotides match TRBD1. The CDR3 length is 15 residues. Trimming cost V 4 bases and J 4 bases; bases outside gene matches: 4. The germline V gene has CDR1 SGHDN and CDR2 FVKESK. In DNA form, the CDR3 reads TGTGCCAGCAGCCTACCGGGACAGGGGGCCTATGGCTACACCTTC. Its translation: CASSLPGQGAYGYTF. The full variable domain, its missing parts supplied by reference TRBV14 and TRBJ1-2, is EAGVTQFPSHSVIEKGQTVTLRCDPISGHDNLYWYRRVMGKEIKFLLHFVKESKQDESGMPNNRFLAERTGGTYSTLKVQPAELEDSGVYFCASSLPGQGAYGYTFGSGTRLTVV.

This chain uses TRBV29-1 with TRBJ2-7, with a tentative D call TRBD1 (6 bases). Per the germline V gene, CDR1 is SQVTM and CDR2 is ANQGSEA. V lost 6 bases and J 0 bases, leaving 12 bases between the germline ends. This CDR3 contains 13 residues. The CDR3 sequence is CSVGRGISYEQYF. Written as DNA, the CDR3 is TGCAGCGTGGGCAGGGGTATCTCCTACGAGCAGTACTTC.

V gene TRBV3-1 (or the pseudogene TRBV3-2) combines with J gene TRBJ2-3, with TRBD2 matching 14 bases. The trim removed 4 bases at V and 2 bases at J, leaving 8 bases unmatched. Germline CDR1 reads LGHDT; CDR2 reads YNNKEL (reference sequence). This CDR3 contains 18 residues. This CDR3 reads CASSPRTSGGIYTDTQYF. In DNA form, the CDR3 reads TGTGCCAGCAGCCCCCGGACTAGCGGGGGGATATACACAGATACGCAGTATTTT.

The genes are TRBV9 and TRBJ2-3; 9 nucleotides match TRBD2. This CDR3 is 16 amino acids long. V was clipped by 4 bases and J by 1 base; unmatched bases: 7. Germline CDR1 is SGDLS and CDR2 is YYNGEE. The CDR3 loop reads CASSNRAGGGTDTQYF. DNA for the CDR3: TGTGCCAGCAGCAACAGAGCGGGGGGAGGCACAGATACGCAGTATTTT.

This clone was counted once. V and J are TRBV7-2 and TRBJ2-5; TRBD2 might be the D (6 bases). Per germline, CDR1 SGHTA and CDR2 FQGNSA. Trimming pared 6 bases from V and 0 bases from J, leaving 14 bases between. The CDR3 loop spans 15 amino acids. DNA of the CDR3: TGTGCCAGCAGTCCCCGGAGGGGATACCAAGAGACCCAGTACTTC. Translated, it gives CASSPRRGYQETQYF. The full variable domain, its missing parts supplied by reference TRBV7-2 and TRBJ2-5, is GAGVSQSPSNKVTEKGKDVELRCDPISGHTALYWYRQSLGQGLEFLIYFQGNSAPDKSGLPSDRFSAERTGGSVSTLTIQRTQQEDSAVYLCASSPRRGYQETQYFGPGTRLLVL.

The DNA of the CDR3 is TGTGCCACGGGGGGGATGGGGGCCGGTACGAATGAGCAGTTCTTC. It translates to CATGGMGAGTNEQFF. The chain links TRBV28 to TRBJ2-1, with 8 nucleotides matching TRBD2. J was trimmed by 7 bases and V by 10 bases; bases with no gene match: 15. This CDR3 is built from 15 residues. Germline values: CDR1 MDHEN, CDR2 SYDVKM.

The V call is TRBV11-3, the J call TRBJ2-1, with D maybe TRBD1 (5 bases). With 1 base removed from V and 4 bases from J, the gap between germline ends came to 8 bases. The CDR3 loop spans 14 amino acids. Germline assignment: CDR1 SGHNT and CDR2 YENEEA. The CDR3 protein is CASSLATVYNEQFF. DNA of the CDR3: TGTGCCAGCAGCTTAGCGACAGTTTACAATGAGCAGTTCTTC.